These 20 T cell receptor beta chains came from one sample sequenced in a study of T cell responses to AZD1222 COVID-19 vaccine. Only in-frame clones appear in the TCRdb table, and some are missing; sequencing was by immunoSEQ multiplex PCR. The sample contains more than 85,000 clones, about 89% of which appear only once. The source material was peripheral blood, sampled 28 days after the second AZD1222 dose. Every receptor here comes from an adult who received the AZD1222 COVID-19 vaccine.

This clone was detected once. Here the CDR3 reads CASSPIRDRAYNEQFF. In DNA form, the CDR3 reads TGTGCCAGTAGCCCTATACGGGACAGAGCCTACAATGAGCAGTTCTTC. V and J are TRBV19 and TRBJ2-1; TRBD1 agrees at 7 bases. V was clipped by 6 bases and J by 2 bases; unmatched bases: 10. This CDR3 comprises 16 residues. Per the germline V gene, CDR1 is LNHDA and CDR2 is SQIVND (reference sequence).

The genes are TRBV27 and TRBJ2-7; the match to TRBD2 covers 9 bases. Trimming cost V 3 bases and J 1 base; bases outside gene matches: 4. CDR1 MNHEY and CDR2 SMNVEV come from the germline V gene (reference sequence). The CDR3 consists of 15 residues. DNA for the CDR3: TGTGCCAGCAGTTTCTCGCTAGCGGGATCCTACGAGCAGTACTTC. Amino acids: CASSFSLAGSYEQYF.

The chain couples TRBV4-3 to TRBJ1-1, with D tentatively TRBD1 (5 bases). The CDR3 runs 16 residues. Per germline, CDR1 LGHNA and CDR2 YSLEER. The V end lost 1 base, the J end lost 3 bases, and 15 bases lay between the germline ends. CDR3 loop: CASSQGFGGGDTEAFF. The CDR3, as DNA: TGCGCCAGCAGCCAAGGGTTTGGCGGGGGAGACACTGAAGCTTTCTTT.

The table lists this clone with a count of one. The chain joins TRBV4-2 to TRBJ2-7; D ambiguous. The CDR3 consists of 13 residues. Germline V lookup: CDR1 LGHNA, CDR2 YNFKEQ. Trimming removed 2 bases at V and 0 bases at J, with 5 bases between. CDR3 protein: CASSQLSSYEQYF. The CDR3 coding sequence is TGTGCCAGCAGCCAACTCTCCTCCTACGAGCAGTACTTC.

V and J are TRBV11-1 and TRBJ2-7, with 7 bases aligning to TRBD1. Germline CDR1 SGHAT, CDR2 FQDESV (reference sequence). V trimming: 3 bases; J trimming: 0 bases; junction bases outside the gene matches: 2. This CDR3 is 14 amino acids long. For the CDR3, the DNA is TGTGCCAGCAGCTTCGACAGGGCCTCCTACGAGCAGTACTTC. Residues: CASSFDRASYEQYF. Drawing the rest from reference TRBV11-1 and TRBJ2-7, the complete variable domain is EAEVAQSPRYKITEKSQAVAFWCDPISGHATLYWYRQILGQGPELLVQFQDESVVDDSQLPKDRFSAERLKGVDSTLKIQPAELGDSAMYLCASSFDRASYEQYFGPGTRLTVT.

The genes are TRBV5-4 and TRBJ2-2; D might be TRBD1 or TRBD2, each matching 5 bases. Germline V gene sequence: CDR1 SGHNT, CDR2 YYREEE (reference sequence). V was trimmed by 4 bases and J by 2 bases, leaving 12 bases between them. The CDR3 extends over 15 amino acids. DNA of the CDR3: TGTGCCAGCAGCGGACGGGGCCTAAACACCGGGGAGCTGTTTTTT. Its protein is CASSGRGLNTGELFF.

V is TRBV11-2 and J is TRBJ1-2; D ambiguous. CDR1 SGHAT and CDR2 FQNNGV come from the germline V gene. The CDR3 extends over 14 amino acids. The V and J ends lost 5 bases and 3 bases respectively, with 13 bases between them. The CDR3 nucleotides read TGTGCCAGCAGCCCCGAGGCTAGTTACTATGGCTACACCTTC. Translated: CASSPEASYYGYTF.

A few counts support this clone. The chain joins TRBV6-4 to TRBJ2-1; 9 nucleotides agree with TRBD2. The CDR3 runs 15 residues. Germline V gene lookup returns CDR1 MRHNA and CDR2 SNTAGT. The J segment lost 7 bases and the V segment lost 3 bases, leaving 7 bases of the junction unmatched. The DNA of the CDR3 is TGTGCCAGCAGTGAACTCGCGGGAGGGAATAATGAGCAGTTCTTC. Translation gives CASSELAGGNNEQFF.

The chain employs TRBV7-2 and TRBJ1-3; D may be TRBD1 (5 bases). The CDR3 extends over 14 amino acids. Germline CDR1 reads SGHTA; CDR2 reads FQGNSA. Trimming left V 1 base short and J 8 bases short, with 12 bases between. The CDR3 DNA follows: TGTGCCAGCAGCTTAGACAGGACCTCGGACACCATATATTTT. Translated, it gives CASSLDRTSDTIYF.

This chain joins TRBV24-1 and TRBJ1-5; no firm D call. The CDR3 loop spans 13 amino acids. CDR1 is KGHDR and CDR2 is SFDVKD in the germline V gene. Trimming left V 4 bases short and J 5 bases short, with 8 bases between. The CDR3 DNA reads as TGTGCCACCAGTGAATCTCCCGATCAGCCCCAGCATTTT. Encoded protein: CATSESPDQPQHF.

This chain links TRBV30 with TRBJ1-6; D uncertain. Looked up from germline, CDR1 is GTSNPN and CDR2 is SVGIG (reference sequence). The V end lost 0 bases, the J end lost 8 bases, and 17 bases lay between the germline ends. The CDR3 consists of 16 residues. The DNA for the CDR3 is TGTGCCTGGAGTGTAATGGGAGGACTTATGGATTCACCCCTCCACTTT. Its protein product is CAWSVMGGLMDSPLHF.

The rearrangement joins TRBV7-2 to TRBJ1-2; D remains ambiguous. The CDR3 runs to 14 residues. The V gene lost 2 bases and the J gene lost 3 bases, with 10 bases spanning the gap. Germline-derived CDR1 and CDR2 are SGHTA and FQGNSA. The CDR3 sequence: CASSLLYRDYGYTF. For the CDR3, the DNA is TGTGCCAGCAGCTTACTTTACCGGGACTATGGCTACACCTTC.

This clone was detected only once. The V gene is TRBV6-5, the J gene TRBJ2-7; D gene unclear. V was clipped by 7 bases and J by 6 bases, with 16 bases between them. The CDR3 is 13 amino acids. Germline V gives CDR1 MNHEY, CDR2 SVGAGI. The DNA for the CDR3 is TGTGCCAGCATTTGGGTCTTGGGCTCCGAGCAGTACTTC. It is translated as CASIWVLGSEQYF.

This rearrangement joins TRBV7-9 to TRBJ2-7; D is unclear. The CDR3 has 13 amino acids. Trimming removed 2 bases from V and 3 bases from J, with 8 bases in between. The germline V gene has CDR1 SEHNR and CDR2 FQNEAQ (reference sequence). The CDR3 nucleotides read TGTGCCAGCAGCTTAAAGGGTATCTACGAGCAGTACTTC. Translated, it gives CASSLKGIYEQYF.

V is TRBV20-1 and J is TRBJ1-1, with D hard to call. Trimming pared 3 bases from V and 7 bases from J, leaving 15 bases between. From germline, CDR1 is DFQATT and CDR2 SNEGSKA (reference sequence). The CDR3 length is 13 residues. The CDR3 sequence is CSASVPVTFEAFF. Written as DNA, the CDR3 is TGCAGTGCTAGTGTTCCGGTTACCTTTGAAGCTTTCTTT.

As for this clone: This CDR3 is also generated by other DNA sequences in the sample. The chain joins TRBV19 to TRBJ1-3, with D unclear. The CDR3 runs to 13 residues. Trimming stripped 5 bases from V and 0 bases from J, with 5 bases between. Germline loops: CDR1 LNHDA, CDR2 SQIVND (reference sequence). This CDR3 is CASSPASGNTIYF. DNA of the CDR3: TGTGCCAGTAGTCCAGCCTCTGGAAACACCATATATTTT.

This chain links TRBV4-2 with TRBJ2-3; 7 bases map to TRBD2. V lost 0 bases to trimming and J lost 0 bases; unmatched junction nucleotides: 6. The CDR3 covers 17 residues. The germline V gene has CDR1 LGHNA and CDR2 YNFKEQ. In DNA form, the CDR3 reads TGTGCCAGCAGCCAAGAACCTAGCGGTACTAGCACAGATACGCAGTATTTT. This translates into CASSQEPSGTSTDTQYF.

The chain uses TRBV2 and TRBJ1-1; D is undetermined. V lost 10 bases to trimming and J lost 3 bases, with 12 bases between them. Germline V gene lookup returns CDR1 SNHLY and CDR2 FYNNEI. The CDR3 runs to 12 residues. This chain's CDR3 is CATGREYTEAFF. As DNA, the CDR3 is TGTGCCACCGGCAGAGAGTACACTGAAGCTTTCTTT.

This rearrangement joins TRBV27 to TRBJ2-4; no definite D call. This CDR3 is 14 amino acids long. CDR1 is MNHEY and CDR2 is SMNVEV in the germline V gene (reference sequence). The germline V and J ends were trimmed by 3 bases and 2 bases, with 8 bases remaining between them. The CDR3 is CASSLDESKNIQYF. Here the CDR3 DNA reads TGTGCCAGCAGTTTGGACGAATCCAAAAACATTCAGTACTTC.

The V gene is TRBV30, the J gene TRBJ1-5; D not certain. This CDR3 comprises 16 residues. Germline V lookup: CDR1 GTSNPN, CDR2 SVGIG (reference sequence). V lost 0 bases, J lost 0 bases, and 12 bases lay in between. CDR3 sequence (DNA): TGTGCCTGGAGTGTTCTCGGCTACGATAGCAATCAGCCCCAGCATTTT. Translating it yields CAWSVLGYDSNQPQHF.